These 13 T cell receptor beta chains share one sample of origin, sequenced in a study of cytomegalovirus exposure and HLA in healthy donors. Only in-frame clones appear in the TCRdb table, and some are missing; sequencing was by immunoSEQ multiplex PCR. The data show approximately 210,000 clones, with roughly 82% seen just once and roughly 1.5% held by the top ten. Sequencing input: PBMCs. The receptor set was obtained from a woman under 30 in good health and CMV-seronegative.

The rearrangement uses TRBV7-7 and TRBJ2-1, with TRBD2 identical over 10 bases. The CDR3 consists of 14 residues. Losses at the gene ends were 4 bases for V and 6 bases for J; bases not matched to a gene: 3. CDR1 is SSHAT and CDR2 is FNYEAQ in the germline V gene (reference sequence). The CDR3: CASSSSGGSNEQFF. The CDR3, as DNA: TGTGCCAGCAGCTCTAGCGGGGGTAGCAATGAGCAGTTCTTC.

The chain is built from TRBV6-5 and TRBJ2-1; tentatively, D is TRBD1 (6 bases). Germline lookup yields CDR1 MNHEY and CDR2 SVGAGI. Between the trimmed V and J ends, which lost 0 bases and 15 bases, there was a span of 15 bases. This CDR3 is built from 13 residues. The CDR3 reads CASSYSPRQVPFF. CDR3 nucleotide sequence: TGTGCCAGCAGTTACTCCCCCCGACAGGTCCCGTTCTTC.

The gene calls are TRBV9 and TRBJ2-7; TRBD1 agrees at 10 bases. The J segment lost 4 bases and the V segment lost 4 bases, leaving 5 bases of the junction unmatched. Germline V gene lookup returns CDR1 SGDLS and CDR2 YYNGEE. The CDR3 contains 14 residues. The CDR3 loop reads CASSPWDRGYEQYF. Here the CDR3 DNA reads TGTGCCAGCAGCCCTTGGGACAGGGGATACGAGCAGTACTTC.

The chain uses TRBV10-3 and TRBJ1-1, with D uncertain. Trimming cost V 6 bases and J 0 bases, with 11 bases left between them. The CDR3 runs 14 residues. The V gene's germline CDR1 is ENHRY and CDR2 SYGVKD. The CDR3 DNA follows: TGTGCCATCAGAGGAACAGAGATGAACACTGAAGCTTTCTTT. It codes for CAIRGTEMNTEAFF.

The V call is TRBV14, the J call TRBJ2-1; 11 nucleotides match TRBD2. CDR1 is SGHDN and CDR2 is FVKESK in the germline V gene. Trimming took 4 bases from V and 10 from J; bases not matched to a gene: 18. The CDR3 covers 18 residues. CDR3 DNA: TGTGCCAGCAGCCCCCGAGATTATACTAGCGGGAGTCTTTGGGAGCAGTTCTTC. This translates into CASSPRDYTSGSLWEQFF.

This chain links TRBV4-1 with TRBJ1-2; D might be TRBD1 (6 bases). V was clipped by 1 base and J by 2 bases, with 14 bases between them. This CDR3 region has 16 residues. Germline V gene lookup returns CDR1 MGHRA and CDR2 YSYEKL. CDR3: CASSQGGTLKNYGYTF. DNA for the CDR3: TGCGCCAGCAGCCAAGGGGGGACACTGAAAAACTATGGCTACACCTTC.

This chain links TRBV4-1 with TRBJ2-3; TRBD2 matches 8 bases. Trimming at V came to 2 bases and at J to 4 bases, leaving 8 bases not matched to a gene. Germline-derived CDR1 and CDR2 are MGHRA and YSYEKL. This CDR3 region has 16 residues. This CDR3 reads CASSQTGTRGADTQYF. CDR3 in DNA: TGCGCCAGCAGCCAAACCGGGACTAGGGGTGCAGATACGCAGTATTTT.

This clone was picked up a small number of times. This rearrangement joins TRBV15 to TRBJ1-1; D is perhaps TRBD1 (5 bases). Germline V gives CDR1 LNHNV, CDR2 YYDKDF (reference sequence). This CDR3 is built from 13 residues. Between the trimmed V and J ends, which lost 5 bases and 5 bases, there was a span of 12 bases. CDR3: CATSLRQITEAFF. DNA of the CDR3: TGTGCCACCAGCTTAAGACAGATTACTGAAGCTTTCTTT.

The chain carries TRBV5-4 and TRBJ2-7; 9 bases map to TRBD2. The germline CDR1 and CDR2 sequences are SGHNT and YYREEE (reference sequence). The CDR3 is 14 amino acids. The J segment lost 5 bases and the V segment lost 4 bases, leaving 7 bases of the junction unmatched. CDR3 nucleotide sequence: TGTGCCAGCAGCCCGGCTAGCGGGACCGACGAGCAGTACTTC. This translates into CASSPASGTDEQYF.

The CDR3 is CASSEQLGVGTDTQYF. In DNA, the CDR3 is TGTGCCAGCAGTGAACAGTTAGGGGTAGGCACAGATACGCAGTATTTT. This chain links TRBV2 with TRBJ2-3; D possibly corresponds to TRBD1 (5 bases). CDR1 is SNHLY and CDR2 is FYNNEI in the germline V gene. V was pared by 2 bases and J by 1 base, with 13 bases between. CDR3 size: 16 residues. The variable domain in full, with the rest retrieved from reference TRBV2 and TRBJ2-3, is EPEVTQTPSHQVTQMGQEVILRCVPISNHLYFYWYRQILGQKVEFLVSFYNNEISEKSEIFDDQFSVERPDGSNFTLKIRSTKLEDSAMYFCASSEQLGVGTDTQYFGPGTRLTVL.

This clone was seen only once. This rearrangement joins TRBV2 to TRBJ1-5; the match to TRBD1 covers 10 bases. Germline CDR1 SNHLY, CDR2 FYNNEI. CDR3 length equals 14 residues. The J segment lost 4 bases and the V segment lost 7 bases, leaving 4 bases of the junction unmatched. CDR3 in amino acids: CASKGTGANQPQHF. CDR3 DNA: TGTGCCAGCAAGGGGACAGGGGCGAATCAGCCCCAGCATTTT.

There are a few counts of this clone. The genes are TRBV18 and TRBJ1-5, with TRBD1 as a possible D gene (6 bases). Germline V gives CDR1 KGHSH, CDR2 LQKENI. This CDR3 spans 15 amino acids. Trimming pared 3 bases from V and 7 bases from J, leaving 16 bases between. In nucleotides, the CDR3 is TGTGCCAGCTCACCGGGTCAACAGGGAACCCAGCCCCAGCATTTT. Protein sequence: CASSPGQQGTQPQHF. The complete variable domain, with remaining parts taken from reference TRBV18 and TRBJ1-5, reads NAGVMQNPRHLVRRRGQEARLRCSPMKGHSHVYWYRQLPEEGLKFMVYLQKENIIDESGMPKERFSAEFPKEGPSILRIQQVVRGDSAAYFCASSPGQQGTQPQHFGDGTRLSIL.

The CDR3 loop is CASRRGPSTDTQYF. The DNA for the CDR3 is TGTGCCTCAAGGCGGGGGCCTAGCACAGATACGCAGTATTTT. V usage is TRBV6-5 and J usage is TRBJ2-3, with D possibly being TRBD2 (7 bases). CDR3 length equals 14 residues. Germline V gives CDR1 MNHEY, CDR2 SVGAGI. Trimming took 11 bases from V and 0 from J, leaving 15 bases between them.